This T cell receptor beta chain stems from a study of CD8 T cells in ankylosing spondylitis (dated by TCRdb to 2016 to 2017). For context, the study as a whole: T cell receptor beta repertoires were profiled in healthy donors and ankylosing spondylitis patients so that disease-linked TCR variants could be found. The whole study cohort included over a hundred healthy donors and 25 ankylosing spondylitis patients. Peripheral blood samples were taken, and synovial fluid was additionally collected from ankylosing spondylitis patients. General findings and caveats noted by the study authors: Some of the motif variants had been reported before in the synovial fluid and blood of reactive arthritis patients, a finding that suggests common disease-initiation mechanisms. According to the report, matched synovial fluid samples from ankylosing spondylitis patients were significantly enriched for the disease-linked clones. The disease-linked clones showed a CD8+ phenotype and occurred at relatively low frequencies in peripheral blood. A TCR beta motif of about 8 highly homologous amino acid variants appeared characteristic of blood from ankylosing spondylitis patients.

Sequencing relied on an Illumina HiSeq 2500. Quantitative 5'-RACE with molecular barcodes was used to prepare TCR beta libraries. For the original study's pipeline: A new computational method based on a probabilistic model of VDJ rearrangement was used to identify disease-linked TCR variants. TCRdb handled the public reads itself, with Q25 trimming in fastp and clone calling in MiXCR, and kept productive beta chains. Each CDR3 protein appears once, grouped with its most common genes and DNA. What appears here as the V and J calls and clone size reflects TCRdb's work, not the paper's. Here the sample has roughly 240,000 distinct CDR3 sequences; roughly 32% occur a single time. 4% to 5% of the sample lies in the top ten. As for this clonotype: The antigen it binds to is not known. It has no much larger one-base neighbor in the sample; base qualities were not kept.

The sample taken for sequencing was blood, either unsorted or a sorted T cell fraction (not recorded which). The receptor was derived from a male donor with ankylosing spondylitis or in good health (not recorded which).

The DNA is TGTGCCAGCAGCTTAGAAGGGGGGCAGGCCCTGCACAATGAGCAGTTCTTC. Its product reads: CASSLEGGQALHNEQFF. The chain is made from TRBV7-8 and TRBJ2-1; the D gene may be TRBD1 or TRBD2, since each aligns over 6 bases. Taken from cysteine to phenylalanine, the CDR3 has 17 residues. The DNA shown is the 51-base CDR3, in frame from base 1. Cut back by 1 base and 5 bases, the V and J ends lie 18 bases apart. Taken from the germline V gene, the CDR1 and CDR2 loops are SGHVS and FQNEAQ.